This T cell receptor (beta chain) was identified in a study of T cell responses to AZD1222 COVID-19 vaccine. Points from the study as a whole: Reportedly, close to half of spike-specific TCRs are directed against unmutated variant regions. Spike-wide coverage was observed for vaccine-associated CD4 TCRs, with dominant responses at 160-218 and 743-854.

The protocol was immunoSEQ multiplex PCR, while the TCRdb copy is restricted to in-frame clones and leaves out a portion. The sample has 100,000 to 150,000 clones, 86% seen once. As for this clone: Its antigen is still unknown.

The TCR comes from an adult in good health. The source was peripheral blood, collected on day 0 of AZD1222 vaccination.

CDR3 bases: TGCGCCAGCAGCCAAGAACAGGCCTATGGCTACACCTTC. Residues: CASSQEQAYGYTF. The chain is built from TRBV4-1 and TRBJ1-2; the D gene is possibly TRBD1 (5 bases). The ends were cut back, 0 bases at V and 4 bases at J, with 6 bases in the middle. The CDR3 length is 13 residues. Germline V gives CDR1 MGHRA, CDR2 YSYEKL.